This T cell receptor beta chain comes out of a study of radiotherapy plus CTLA-4 blockade in lung cancer. General study results and limits: Dynamics of early blood T cell clones, together with interferon-beta, were reportedly the best predictors of response. Once radiotherapy plus ipilimumab had been given, TCR clones derived from tumor expanded in blood.

In chemo-refractory metastatic non-small-cell lung cancer, patients got ipilimumab CTLA-4 blockade together with focal radiation. The trim removed 6 bases at V and 4 bases at J, leaving 9 bases unmatched. Germline-derived CDR1 and CDR2 are GTSNPN and SVGIG (reference sequence). There are 13 residues in the CDR3. Produced via immunoSEQ multiplex PCR; TCRdb's table is partial and in-frame only. The repertoire holds some 66,000 clones, with over 75% as singletons. This clone was seen a handful of times. Its antigen remains unknown. Sample: peripheral blood, taken from a patient treated with radiotherapy plus ipilimumab. The sequence derives from a human donor with non-small cell lung cancer who had a partial response to radiotherapy plus ipilimumab. The chain employs TRBV30 and TRBJ2-7; TRBD1 agrees at 7 bases. DNA for the CDR3: TGTGCCTGCACAGGGGCCGGGGTGTACGAGCAGTACTTC. This gives the protein CACTGAGVYEQYF.